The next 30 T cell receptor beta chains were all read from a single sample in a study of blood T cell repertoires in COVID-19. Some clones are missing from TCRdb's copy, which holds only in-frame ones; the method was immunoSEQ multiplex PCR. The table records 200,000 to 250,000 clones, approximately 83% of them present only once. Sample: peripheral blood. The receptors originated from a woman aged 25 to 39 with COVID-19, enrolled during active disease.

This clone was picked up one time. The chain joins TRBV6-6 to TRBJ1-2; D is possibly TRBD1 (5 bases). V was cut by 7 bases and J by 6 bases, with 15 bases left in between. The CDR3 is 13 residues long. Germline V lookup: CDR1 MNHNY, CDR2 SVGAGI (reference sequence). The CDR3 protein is CASKLPGQDGYTF. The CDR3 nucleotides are TGTGCCAGCAAACTCCCAGGGCAGGATGGCTACACCTTC.

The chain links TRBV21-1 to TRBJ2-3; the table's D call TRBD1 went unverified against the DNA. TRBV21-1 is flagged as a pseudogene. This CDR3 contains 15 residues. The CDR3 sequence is CASSRRQVGTDTQYF. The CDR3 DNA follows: TGTGCCAGCAGCCGGAGACAGGTGGGCACAGATACGCAGTATTTT.

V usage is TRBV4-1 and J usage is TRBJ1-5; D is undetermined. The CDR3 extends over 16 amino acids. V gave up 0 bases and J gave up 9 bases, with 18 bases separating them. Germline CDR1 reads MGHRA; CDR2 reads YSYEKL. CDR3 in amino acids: CASSQELSGLDMPQHF. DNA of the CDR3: TGCGCCAGCAGCCAAGAACTTAGCGGGTTGGATATGCCCCAGCATTTT.

The CDR3 is CASSVSSGSETQYF. The DNA for the CDR3 is TGTGCCAGCAGCGTAAGTTCAGGGTCGGAGACCCAGTACTTC. The gene calls are TRBV9 and TRBJ2-5, with a weak D call TRBD1 (5 bases). The germline V gene has CDR1 SGDLS and CDR2 YYNGEE. The CDR3 extends over 14 amino acids. V was shortened by 1 base and J by 5 bases, with 12 bases between the two germline ends.

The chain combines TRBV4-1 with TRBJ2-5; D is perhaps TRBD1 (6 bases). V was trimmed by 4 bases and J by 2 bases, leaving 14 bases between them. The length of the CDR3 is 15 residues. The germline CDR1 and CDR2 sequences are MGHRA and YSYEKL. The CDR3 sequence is CASSLRGGGQETQYF. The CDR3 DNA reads TGCGCCAGCAGCCTCCGAGGGGGTGGACAAGAGACCCAGTACTTC.

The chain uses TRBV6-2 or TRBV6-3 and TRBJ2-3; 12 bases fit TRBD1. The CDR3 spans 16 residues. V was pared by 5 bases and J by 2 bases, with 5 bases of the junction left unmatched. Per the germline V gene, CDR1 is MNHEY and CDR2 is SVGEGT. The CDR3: CASSGDRGRFTDTQYF. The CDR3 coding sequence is TGTGCCAGCAGTGGGGACAGGGGGCGTTTCACAGATACGCAGTATTTT.

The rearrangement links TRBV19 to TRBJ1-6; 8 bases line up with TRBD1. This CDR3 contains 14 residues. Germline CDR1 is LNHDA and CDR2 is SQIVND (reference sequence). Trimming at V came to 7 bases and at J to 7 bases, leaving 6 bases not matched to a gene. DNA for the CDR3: TGTGCCAGTAACAGGGGGGCGCAGAATTCACCCCTCCACTTT. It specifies CASNRGAQNSPLHF. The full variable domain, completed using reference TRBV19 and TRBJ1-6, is DGGITQSPKYLFRKEGQNVTLSCEQNLNHDAMYWYRQDPGQGLRLIYYSQIVNDFQKGDIAEGYSVSREKKESFPLTVTSAQKNPTAFYLCASNRGAQNSPLHFGNGTRLTVT.

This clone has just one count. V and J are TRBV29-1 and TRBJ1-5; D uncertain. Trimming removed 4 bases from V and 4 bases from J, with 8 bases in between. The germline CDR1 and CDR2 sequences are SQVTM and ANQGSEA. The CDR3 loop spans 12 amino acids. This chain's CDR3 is CSVGDHNQPQHF. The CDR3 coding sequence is TGCAGCGTTGGAGACCATAATCAGCCCCAGCATTTT.

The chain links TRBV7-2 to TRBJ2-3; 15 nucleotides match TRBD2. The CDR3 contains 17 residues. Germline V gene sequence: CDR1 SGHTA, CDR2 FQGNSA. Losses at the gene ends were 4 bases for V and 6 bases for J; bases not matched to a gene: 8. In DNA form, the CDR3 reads TGTGCCAGCAGCTCGGGACTAGCGGGGGGACTCGGGGATACGCAGTATTTT. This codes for CASSSGLAGGLGDTQYF.

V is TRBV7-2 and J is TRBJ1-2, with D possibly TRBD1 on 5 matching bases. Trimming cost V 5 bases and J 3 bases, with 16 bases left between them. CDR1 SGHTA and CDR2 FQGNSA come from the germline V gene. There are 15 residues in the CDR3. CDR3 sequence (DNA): TGTGCCAGCAGCCCCCTCTGGGGAGGGGACTATGGCTACACCTTC. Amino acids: CASSPLWGGDYGYTF.

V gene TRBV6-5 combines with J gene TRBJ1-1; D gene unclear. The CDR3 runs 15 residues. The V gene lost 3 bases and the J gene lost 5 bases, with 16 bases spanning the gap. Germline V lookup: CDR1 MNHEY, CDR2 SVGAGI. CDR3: CASSYSPGRLTEAFF. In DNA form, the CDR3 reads TGTGCCAGCAGTTATTCACCGGGTAGATTGACTGAAGCTTTCTTT.

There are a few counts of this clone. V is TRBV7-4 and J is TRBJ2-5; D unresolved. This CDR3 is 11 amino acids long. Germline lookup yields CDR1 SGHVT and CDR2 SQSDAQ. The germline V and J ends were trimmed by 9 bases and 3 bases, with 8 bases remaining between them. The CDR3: CARTKKETQYF. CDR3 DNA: TGTGCCAGGACAAAGAAAGAGACCCAGTACTTC. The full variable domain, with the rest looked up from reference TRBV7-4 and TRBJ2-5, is GAGVSQSPRYKVAKRGRDVALRCDSISGHVTLYWYRQTLGQGSEVLTYSQSDAQRDKSGRPSGRFSAERPERSVSTLKIQRTEQGDSAVYLCARTKKETQYFGPGTRLLVL.

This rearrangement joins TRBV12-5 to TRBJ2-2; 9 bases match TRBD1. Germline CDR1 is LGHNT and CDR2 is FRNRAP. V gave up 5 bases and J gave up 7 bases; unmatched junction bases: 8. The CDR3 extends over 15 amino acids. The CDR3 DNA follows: TGTGCTAGTGGTCTTTCACAGGGGGCAGTCGGGGAGCTGTTTTTT. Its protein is CASGLSQGAVGELFF.

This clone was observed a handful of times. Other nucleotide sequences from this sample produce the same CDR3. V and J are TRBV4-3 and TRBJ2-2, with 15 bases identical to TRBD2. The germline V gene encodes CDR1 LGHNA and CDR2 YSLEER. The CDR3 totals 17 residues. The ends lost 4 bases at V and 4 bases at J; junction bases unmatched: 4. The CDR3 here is CASSRRTSGGATGELFF. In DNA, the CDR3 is TGCGCCAGCAGCCGCCGGACTAGCGGGGGGGCCACCGGGGAGCTGTTTTTT.

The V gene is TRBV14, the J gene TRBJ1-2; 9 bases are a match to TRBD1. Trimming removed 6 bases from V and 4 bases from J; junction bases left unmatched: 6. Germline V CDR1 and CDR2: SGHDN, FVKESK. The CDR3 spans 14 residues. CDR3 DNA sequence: TGTGCCAGCAGTCTTACAGGGGGCTTCTATGGCTACACCTTC. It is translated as CASSLTGGFYGYTF. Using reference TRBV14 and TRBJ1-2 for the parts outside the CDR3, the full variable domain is EAGVTQFPSHSVIEKGQTVTLRCDPISGHDNLYWYRRVMGKEIKFLLHFVKESKQDESGMPNNRFLAERTGGTYSTLKVQPAELEDSGVYFCASSLTGGFYGYTFGSGTRLTVV.

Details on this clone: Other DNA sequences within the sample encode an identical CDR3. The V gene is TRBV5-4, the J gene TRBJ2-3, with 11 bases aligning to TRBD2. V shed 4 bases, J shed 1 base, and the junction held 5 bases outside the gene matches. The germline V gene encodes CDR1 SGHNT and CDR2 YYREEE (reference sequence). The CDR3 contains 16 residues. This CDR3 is CASSILSGRGTDTQYF. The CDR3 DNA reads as TGTGCCAGCAGCATCCTTAGCGGGAGGGGCACAGATACGCAGTATTTT.

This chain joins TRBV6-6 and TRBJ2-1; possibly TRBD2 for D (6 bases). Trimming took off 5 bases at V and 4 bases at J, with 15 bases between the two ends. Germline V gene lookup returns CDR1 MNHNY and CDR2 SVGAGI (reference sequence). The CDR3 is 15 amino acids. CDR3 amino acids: CASSLGVAAYNEQFF. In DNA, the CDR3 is TGTGCCAGCAGTCTCGGGGTAGCGGCTTACAATGAGCAGTTCTTC.

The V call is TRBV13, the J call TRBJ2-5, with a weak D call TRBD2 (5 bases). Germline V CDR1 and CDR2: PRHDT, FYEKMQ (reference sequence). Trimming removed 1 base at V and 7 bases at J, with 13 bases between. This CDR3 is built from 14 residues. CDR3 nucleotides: TGTGCCAGCAGCTTAGTGGGCCGTGGAGGGACCCAGTACTTC. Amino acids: CASSLVGRGGTQYF.

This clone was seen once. The CDR3 sequence is CASSPQGAQEKLFF. For the CDR3, the DNA is TGCGCCAGCAGCCCACAGGGGGCACAAGAAAAACTGTTTTTT. The chain couples TRBV5-1 to TRBJ1-4, with 9 positions matching TRBD1. The CDR3 spans 14 residues. Germline lookup yields CDR1 SGHRS and CDR2 YFSETQ. With 4 bases clipped from V and 8 bases from J, the junction kept 6 bases outside the gene matches.

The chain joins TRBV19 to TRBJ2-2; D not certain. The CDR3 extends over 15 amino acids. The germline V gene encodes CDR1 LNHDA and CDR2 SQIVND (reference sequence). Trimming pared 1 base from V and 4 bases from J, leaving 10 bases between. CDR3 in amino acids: CASSIVGRGTGELFF. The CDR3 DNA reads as TGTGCCAGTAGTATAGTCGGTCGTGGCACCGGGGAGCTGTTTTTT.

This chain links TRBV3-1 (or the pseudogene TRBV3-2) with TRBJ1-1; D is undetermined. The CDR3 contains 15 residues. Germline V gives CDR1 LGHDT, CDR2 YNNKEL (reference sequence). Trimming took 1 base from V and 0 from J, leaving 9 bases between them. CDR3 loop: CASSQGVQLNTEAFF. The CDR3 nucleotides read TGTGCCAGCAGCCAAGGGGTACAGCTGAACACTGAAGCTTTCTTT.

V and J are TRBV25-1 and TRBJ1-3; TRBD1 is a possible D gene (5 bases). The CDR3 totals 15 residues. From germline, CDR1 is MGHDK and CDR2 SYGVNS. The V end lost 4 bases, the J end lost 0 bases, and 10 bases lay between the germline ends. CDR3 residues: CASSVRGVSGNTIYF. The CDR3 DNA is TGTGCCAGCAGTGTCCGGGGGGTCTCTGGAAACACCATATATTTT.

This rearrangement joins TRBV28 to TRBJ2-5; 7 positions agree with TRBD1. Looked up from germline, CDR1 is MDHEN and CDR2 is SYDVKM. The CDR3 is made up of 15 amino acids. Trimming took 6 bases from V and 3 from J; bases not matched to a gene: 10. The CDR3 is CASSPDRERKETQYF. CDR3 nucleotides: TGTGCCAGCAGCCCAGACAGGGAGAGGAAAGAGACCCAGTACTTC.

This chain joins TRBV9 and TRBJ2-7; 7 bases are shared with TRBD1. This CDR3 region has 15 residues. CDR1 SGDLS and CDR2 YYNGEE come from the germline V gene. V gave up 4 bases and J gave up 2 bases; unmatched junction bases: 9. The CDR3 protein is CASSPQGDHTYEQYF. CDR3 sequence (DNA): TGTGCCAGCAGCCCTCAGGGGGACCATACCTACGAGCAGTACTTC.

The CDR3 sequence is CASSLAWTRNTEAFF. In DNA form, the CDR3 reads TGTGCCAGCAGCTTAGCGTGGACACGCAACACTGAAGCTTTCTTT. This chain joins TRBV7-9 and TRBJ1-1, with D maybe TRBD1 (5 bases). There are 15 residues in the CDR3. V was clipped by 0 bases and J by 2 bases, with 10 bases between them. Germline V gene data show CDR1 as SEHNR and CDR2 as FQNEAQ (reference sequence).

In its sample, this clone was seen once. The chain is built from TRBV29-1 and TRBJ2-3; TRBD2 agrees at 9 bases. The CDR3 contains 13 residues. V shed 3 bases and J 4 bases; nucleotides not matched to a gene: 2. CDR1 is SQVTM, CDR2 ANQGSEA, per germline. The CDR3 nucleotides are TGCAGCGTTGAGCGGGGGGGTGCAGATACGCAGTATTTT. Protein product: CSVERGGADTQYF.

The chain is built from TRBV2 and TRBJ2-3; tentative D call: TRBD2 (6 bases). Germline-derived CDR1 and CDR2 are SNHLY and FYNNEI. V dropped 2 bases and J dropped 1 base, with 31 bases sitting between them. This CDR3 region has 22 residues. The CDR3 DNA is TGTGCCAGCAGTGAATGGCGGGGACGCCCTGCGCGTGGGTGGGCCGGCACAGATACGCAGTATTTT. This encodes CASSEWRGRPARGWAGTDTQYF.

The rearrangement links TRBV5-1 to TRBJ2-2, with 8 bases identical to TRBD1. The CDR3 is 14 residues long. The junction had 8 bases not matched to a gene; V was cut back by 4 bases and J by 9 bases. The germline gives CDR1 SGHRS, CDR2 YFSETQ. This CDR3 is CASSVDSGGRELFF. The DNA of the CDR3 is TGCGCCAGCAGCGTAGACTCAGGGGGCCGGGAGCTGTTTTTT.

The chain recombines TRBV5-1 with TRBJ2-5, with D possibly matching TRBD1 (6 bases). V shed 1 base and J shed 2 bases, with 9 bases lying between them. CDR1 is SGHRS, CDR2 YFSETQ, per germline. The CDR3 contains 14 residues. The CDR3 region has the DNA TGCGCCAGCAGCTTGTGGGGGACACAAGAGACCCAGTACTTC. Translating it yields CASSLWGTQETQYF.

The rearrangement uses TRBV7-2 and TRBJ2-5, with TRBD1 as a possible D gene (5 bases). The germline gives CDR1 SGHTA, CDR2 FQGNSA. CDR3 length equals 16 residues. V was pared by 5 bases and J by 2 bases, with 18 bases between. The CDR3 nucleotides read TGTGCCAGCAGCCCAAAGGGGTCTAGGGGTCAAGAGACCCAGTACTTC. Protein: CASSPKGSRGQETQYF.